The 20 T cell receptor beta chains in this list originate from one sample, sequenced in a study of cytomegalovirus exposure and HLA in healthy donors (dated by TCRdb to about 2017). The library was built by means of the immunoSEQ multiplex PCR assay. For the multiplex PCR, a mixture combining 60 forward primers for TCR Vbeta segments and 13 reverse primers for TCR Jbeta segments was used. This immuneACCESS table, as held by TCRdb, lists in-frame sequences with V and J called but not all clones. Of the missing ones, under half trace to an unresolved V gene in checked studies; the others have no known cause. Across this sample there are around 140,000 clones, with roughly 88% seen only once. The biggest ten clones account for more than 0.5% of the sample. The sequencing input was PBMCs. The receptors here all came from a middle-aged woman in good health and CMV-seronegative.

This chain uses TRBV6-5 with TRBJ2-5; TRBD1 agrees at 12 bases. The germline V gene encodes CDR1 MNHEY and CDR2 SVGAGI. Germline trimming cut 7 bases from V and 4 bases from J; bases unmatched to any gene: 4. There are 14 residues in the CDR3. As DNA, the CDR3 is TGTGCCAGCATCAGGGACAGGGGGCGAGAGACCCAGTACTTC. Translated, it gives CASIRDRGRETQYF.

The chain recombines TRBV7-2 with TRBJ1-1; 8 nucleotides align to TRBD1. Germline CDR1 is SGHTA and CDR2 is FQGNSA. The CDR3 has 15 residues. Losses at the gene ends were 3 bases for V and 0 bases for J; bases not matched to a gene: 3. CDR3 sequence: CASSFRQGMNTEAFF. DNA for the CDR3: TGTGCCAGCAGCTTCAGACAGGGGATGAACACTGAAGCTTTCTTT.

This clone showed up just once. The chain has TRBV28 and TRBJ1-2, with a tentative D call TRBD1 (5 bases). Trimming stripped 5 bases from V and 7 bases from J, with 11 bases between. The CDR3 runs 12 residues. Germline V CDR1 and CDR2: MDHEN, SYDVKM. CDR3 coding DNA: TGTGCCAGCAGTCAACTAACAGGTGGCTACACCTTC. It translates to CASSQLTGGYTF.

The gene calls are TRBV30 and TRBJ1-6; weak D call: TRBD1 (6 bases). Germline CDR1 reads GTSNPN; CDR2 reads SVGIG (reference sequence). CDR3 length equals 14 residues. Trimming removed 2 bases from V and 8 bases from J, with 13 bases in between. CDR3 protein: CAWSRRGGHSPLHF. The CDR3 nucleotides are TGTGCCTGGAGTCGCAGGGGCGGCCATTCACCCCTCCACTTT.

V and J are TRBV6-5 and TRBJ2-3; 10 nucleotides align to TRBD1. The CDR3 length is 14 residues. Looked up from germline, CDR1 is MNHEY and CDR2 is SVGAGI. V was pared by 6 bases and J by 5 bases, with 5 bases of the junction left unmatched. CDR3 amino acids: CASRRGTGEDTQYF. The DNA of the CDR3 is TGTGCCAGCAGGCGAGGGACAGGGGAAGATACGCAGTATTTT.

As DNA, the CDR3 is TGTGCCAGCAGCAAAGAACAGGGGAATGAGCAGTTCTTC. Translated: CASSKEQGNEQFF. The V call is TRBV7-2, the J call TRBJ2-1; 7 positions agree with TRBD1. CDR3 length equals 13 residues. CDR1 is SGHTA, CDR2 FQGNSA, per germline. J gave up 7 bases and V 5 bases, and 5 bases lay outside the gene matches.

The chain joins TRBV5-1 to TRBJ2-3, with TRBD2 identical over 13 bases. The CDR3 totals 16 residues. Germline V gives CDR1 SGHRS, CDR2 YFSETQ. J gave up 5 bases and V 4 bases, and 7 bases lay outside the gene matches. The CDR3 DNA is TGCGCCAGCAGCCTCGGGACTAGCGGGAAGGTAGATACGCAGTATTTT. Protein sequence: CASSLGTSGKVDTQYF.

The chain recombines TRBV6-5 with TRBJ2-2, with 11 bases matching TRBD2. V gave up 3 bases and J gave up 6 bases; unmatched junction bases: 6. The CDR3 has 16 amino acids. The V gene's germline CDR1 is MNHEY and CDR2 SVGAGI. CDR3 loop: CASSYTGTSGPGELFF. In DNA, the CDR3 is TGTGCCAGCAGTTATACCGGGACTAGCGGTCCCGGGGAGCTGTTTTTT.

This clone showed up just once. This chain joins TRBV28 and TRBJ2-1; tentatively, D is TRBD2 (5 bases). Trimming cost V 2 bases and J 0 bases, with 8 bases left between them. This CDR3 has 15 residues. Germline V gives CDR1 MDHEN, CDR2 SYDVKM. The CDR3 DNA reads as TGTGCCAGCAGTTTAGGCGGGCTCTCCTACAATGAGCAGTTCTTC. Protein sequence: CASSLGGLSYNEQFF.

V gene TRBV7-2 combines with J gene TRBJ2-5, with 7 bases matching TRBD2. The J call may be in error: the DNA end matches TRBJ2-7 better. CDR1 and CDR2 (germline): SGHTA, FQGNSA. This CDR3 contains 14 residues. The DNA for the CDR3 is TGTGCCAGCAGCTTAGTGGCGGGAGTAGGCGAGCAGTACTTC. Translation: CASSLVAGVGEQYF.

The chain joins TRBV7-2 to TRBJ2-6; TRBD1 matches at 11 bases. J was trimmed by 3 bases and V by 5 bases; bases with no gene match: 6. This CDR3 comprises 17 residues. CDR1 and CDR2 (germline): SGHTA, FQGNSA. Here the CDR3 reads CASSDWTGGIGANVLTF. In DNA form, the CDR3 reads TGTGCCAGCAGCGACTGGACAGGGGGCATTGGGGCCAACGTCCTGACTTTC.

This chain joins TRBV29-1 and TRBJ2-7; 9 positions agree with TRBD1. The V and J ends lost 5 bases and 1 base, in that order; junction bases with no gene match: 9. Germline V gene data show CDR1 as SQVTM and CDR2 as ANQGSEA. This CDR3 is built from 15 residues. CDR3 residues: CSVQPRDRASYEQYF. CDR3 coding DNA: TGCAGCGTTCAACCCCGGGACAGGGCTTCCTACGAGCAGTACTTC.

This chain connects TRBV6-5 to TRBJ2-2, with 8 nucleotides matching TRBD2. The germline V gene encodes CDR1 MNHEY and CDR2 SVGAGI. J lost 7 bases, V lost 5 bases, and 6 bases had no gene match. The CDR3 length is 14 residues. CDR3 region: CASSTTSAGGELFF. The CDR3 DNA is TGTGCCAGCAGTACGACTAGCGCGGGCGGGGAGCTGTTTTTT.

V is TRBV29-1 and J is TRBJ1-1, with 7 bases matching TRBD1. Germline V gene data show CDR1 as SQVTM and CDR2 as ANQGSEA. Germline trimming cut 6 bases from V and 0 bases from J; bases unmatched to any gene: 7. There are 14 residues in the CDR3. The CDR3 DNA sequence: TGCAGCGTACCGACAGGGATCCTGAACACTGAAGCTTTCTTT. Translation: CSVPTGILNTEAFF.

This clone was observed a handful of times. J is TRBJ2-2 and V is TRBV6-1; D may be TRBD2 (6 bases). CDR3 length equals 14 residues. Germline-derived CDR1 and CDR2 are MNHNS and SASEGT. The V end lost 6 bases, the J end lost 5 bases, and 13 bases lay between the germline ends. The CDR3 spells CASRRQGGTGELFF. The CDR3 DNA reads as TGTGCCAGCAGACGGCAGGGAGGTACCGGGGAGCTGTTTTTT.

The chain uses TRBV12-5 and TRBJ2-5; D gene ambiguous. The V end was cut by 6 bases, the J end by 5 bases, with 7 bases between. CDR1 is LGHNT, CDR2 FRNRAP, per germline. The CDR3 contains 11 residues. CDR3 protein: CASGLGETQYF. CDR3 in DNA: TGTGCTAGTGGCCTCGGGGAGACCCAGTACTTC.

This chain links TRBV5-6 with TRBJ2-3, with a tentative D call TRBD2 (6 bases). The germline V gene has CDR1 SGHDT and CDR2 YYEEEE. The CDR3 extends over 15 amino acids. The ends were cut back, 2 bases at V and 5 bases at J, with 15 bases in the middle. The CDR3 DNA reads as TGTGCCAGCAGCTTCGTGGAGGGCCCTCAAGATACGCAGTATTTT. Its protein product is CASSFVEGPQDTQYF.

V is TRBV7-9 and J is TRBJ1-2; D may be TRBD1 (6 bases). CDR1 and CDR2 from the germline V gene are SEHNR and FQNEAQ (reference sequence). Trimming removed 5 bases at V and 3 bases at J, with 13 bases between. This CDR3 has 14 amino acids. CDR3 in amino acids: CASSISDSYYGYTF. The CDR3, as DNA: TGTGCCAGCAGCATATCGGACAGTTACTATGGCTACACCTTC. The full variable domain, its missing parts supplied by reference TRBV7-9 and TRBJ1-2, is DTGVSQNPRHKITKRGQNVTFRCDPISEHNRLYWYRQTLGQGPEFLTYFQNEAQLEKSRLLSDRFSAERPKGSFSTLEIQRTEQGDSAMYLCASSISDSYYGYTFGSGTRLTVV.

The V gene is TRBV2, the J gene TRBJ1-6, with D possibly matching TRBD1 (5 bases). Trimming took 4 bases from V and 5 from J, leaving 12 bases between them. CDR1 and CDR2 from the germline V gene are SNHLY and FYNNEI. The CDR3 spans 15 residues. The CDR3 here is CASSATDPDNSPLHF. The CDR3 nucleotides read TGTGCCAGCAGTGCGACAGACCCCGATAATTCACCCCTCCACTTT.

This sequence joins TRBV29-1 and TRBJ1-1; D call uncertain. V dropped 3 bases and J dropped 4 bases, with 3 bases sitting between them. CDR3 length equals 10 residues. The V gene's germline CDR1 is SQVTM and CDR2 ANQGSEA. The CDR3, as DNA: TGCAGCGTTGAGAGCACTGAAGCTTTCTTT. Translation: CSVESTEAFF.